This passage covers 29 T cell receptor beta chains from one sample sequenced in a study of cytomegalovirus exposure and HLA in healthy donors. PCR primers comprised 60 Vbeta and 13 Jbeta primers. Sequencing used immunoSEQ multiplex PCR; TCRdb keeps in-frame clones, though not all of them. Of around 150,000 clones in the sample, roughly four fifths were seen once. The sequenced sample was PBMCs. Every receptor here comes from a young man in good health and CMV-seronegative.

The gene calls are TRBV7-9 and TRBJ1-4, with TRBD1 matching over 9 bases. The V gene's germline CDR1 is SEHNR and CDR2 FQNEAQ (reference sequence). This CDR3 has 14 residues. The junction had 4 bases not matched to a gene; V was cut back by 5 bases and J by 6 bases. The CDR3 coding sequence is TGTGCCAGCAGCCCGGGACAGGGCCATGAAAAACTGTTTTTT. This translates into CASSPGQGHEKLFF.

The CDR3 sequence: CASSPTAGLNTEAFF. CDR3 coding DNA: TGCGCCAGCAGCCCTACCGCGGGGCTGAACACTGAAGCTTTCTTT. This chain connects TRBV5-1 to TRBJ1-1, with a tentative D call TRBD1 (5 bases). There are 15 residues in the CDR3. The germline CDR1 and CDR2 sequences are SGHRS and YFSETQ. Trimming shortened V by 4 bases and J by 0 bases, and 13 bases separated the two germline ends.

The chain employs TRBV2 and TRBJ2-7; maybe TRBD1 (7 bases). V was trimmed by 6 bases and J by 4 bases, leaving 16 bases between them. This CDR3 is 14 amino acids long. Germline CDR1 SNHLY, CDR2 FYNNEI. The CDR3 reads CASSAEQGRYEQYF. CDR3 DNA: TGTGCCAGCAGCGCCGAACAGGGGAGGTACGAGCAGTACTTC.

V and J are TRBV9 and TRBJ1-5, with 11 bases that match TRBD1. The CDR3 loop spans 15 amino acids. The J segment lost 6 bases and the V segment lost 4 bases, leaving 6 bases of the junction unmatched. Germline V gene data show CDR1 as SGDLS and CDR2 as YYNGEE. This chain's CDR3 is CASSPNGQGAQPQHF. The CDR3 nucleotides are TGTGCCAGCAGCCCTAATGGACAGGGGGCTCAGCCCCAGCATTTT.

The V and J genes are TRBV9 and TRBJ1-2; 8 positions match TRBD1. The germline V gene encodes CDR1 SGDLS and CDR2 YYNGEE. The CDR3 runs 18 residues. The ends lost 0 bases at V and 0 bases at J; junction bases unmatched: 10. CDR3 DNA sequence: TGTGCCAGCAGCGTAGGGCCCGACAGGGGCCCCTCTAACTATGGCTACACCTTC. Amino acid sequence: CASSVGPDRGPSNYGYTF. The variable domain in full, completed from reference TRBV9 and TRBJ1-2, reads DSGVTQTPKHLITATGQRVTLRCSPRSGDLSVYWYQQSLDQGLQFLIQYYNGEERAKGNILERFSAQQFPDLHSELNLSSLELGDSALYFCASSVGPDRGPSNYGYTFGSGTRLTVV.

This chain connects TRBV6-6 to TRBJ2-5; 8 bases match TRBD1. The CDR3 is 14 residues long. The V gene end was trimmed by 6 bases and the J gene end by 3 bases; junction bases not matched to a gene: 6. Germline CDR1 reads MNHNY; CDR2 reads SVGAGI (reference sequence). CDR3 nucleotide sequence: TGTGCCAGCAGGGCCGGGACAGGCGAAGAGACCCAGTACTTC. It translates to CASRAGTGEETQYF.

The chain joins TRBV10-3 to TRBJ2-1, with D tentatively TRBD2 (5 bases). The germline V gene encodes CDR1 ENHRY and CDR2 SYGVKD. Trimming took 7 bases from V and 10 from J, leaving 26 bases between them. The CDR3 is made up of 16 amino acids. The CDR3, as DNA: TGTGCCATCACCCAATCGAGAGGCGACTCAGAGGGAGAGCAGTTCTTC. Translated, it gives CAITQSRGDSEGEQFF.

J is TRBJ2-7 and V is TRBV2, with 11 bases lining up with TRBD1. This CDR3 spans 15 amino acids. Trimming cost V 6 bases and J 0 bases; bases outside gene matches: 4. Looked up from germline, CDR1 is SNHLY and CDR2 is FYNNEI. The CDR3 DNA sequence: TGTGCCAGCAGCTTAGGGACAGGGGGCTCCTACGAGCAGTACTTC. Translation gives CASSLGTGGSYEQYF.

The chain combines TRBV6-5 with TRBJ2-3; maybe TRBD2 (6 bases). Germline CDR1 and CDR2: MNHEY and SVGAGI. V was clipped by 3 bases and J by 3 bases, with 7 bases between them. The CDR3 is 13 amino acids. This chain's CDR3 is CASSYGGTDTQYF. As DNA, the CDR3 is TGTGCCAGCAGTTATGGGGGGACAGATACGCAGTATTTT.

J is TRBJ2-7 and V is TRBV4-3, with 9 bases fitting TRBD2. The CDR3 contains 15 residues. Per germline, CDR1 LGHNA and CDR2 YSLEER. V gave up 0 bases and J gave up 6 bases; unmatched junction bases: 6. CDR3 sequence: CASSQEAGGSGEQYF. The DNA for the CDR3 is TGCGCCAGCAGCCAAGAGGCGGGAGGGTCGGGCGAGCAGTACTTC.

This clone is a singleton in its sample. The rearrangement joins TRBV19 to TRBJ1-3; D ambiguous. There are 16 residues in the CDR3. Germline V lookup: CDR1 LNHDA, CDR2 SQIVND (reference sequence). Trimming took 3 bases from V and 4 from J, leaving 16 bases between them. Here the CDR3 DNA reads TGTGCCAGTAGTATGGAGCCTTACCCTTCCGGAAACACCATATATTTT. It yields the protein CASSMEPYPSGNTIYF.

The rearrangement uses TRBV4-3 and TRBJ2-7, with D perhaps matching TRBD1 (5 bases). Germline V gene sequence: CDR1 LGHNA, CDR2 YSLEER. CDR3 length: 12 residues. The V gene lost 6 bases and the J gene lost 0 bases, with 6 bases spanning the gap. This CDR3 is CASRGASYEQYF. Here the CDR3 DNA reads TGCGCCAGCAGAGGGGCCTCCTACGAGCAGTACTTC.

This sequence joins TRBV6-4 and TRBJ2-2, with D tentatively TRBD2 (5 bases). V lost 2 bases and J lost 4, with 5 bases in between. Looked up from germline, CDR1 is MRHNA and CDR2 is SNTAGT. The CDR3 covers 13 residues. The CDR3 nucleotides read TGTGCCAGCAGTGACACTAGCACCGGGGAGCTGTTTTTT. Amino acids: CASSDTSTGELFF.

J is TRBJ1-5 and V is TRBV19; 7 bases are shared with TRBD1. CDR1 is LNHDA and CDR2 is SQIVND in the germline V gene (reference sequence). The CDR3 runs 16 residues. J was trimmed by 3 bases and V by 4 bases; bases with no gene match: 9. CDR3 in DNA: TGTGCCAGTAGTACTTCCCGGGGGACAGTCAATCAGCCCCAGCATTTT. Translation: CASSTSRGTVNQPQHF.

CDR3 nucleotides: TGTGCCAGCAGCCCTCGGACTAGCGGGAGCAATGAGCAGTTCTTC. This translates into CASSPRTSGSNEQFF. The rearrangement joins TRBV7-9 to TRBJ2-1; 13 bases line up with TRBD2. J gave up 6 bases and V 5 bases, and 4 bases lay outside the gene matches. CDR1 and CDR2 (germline): SEHNR, FQNEAQ (reference sequence). CDR3 length equals 15 residues.

V gene TRBV5-1 combines with J gene TRBJ2-1; D call uncertain. The germline CDR1 and CDR2 sequences are SGHRS and YFSETQ. V was clipped by 1 base and J by 7 bases, with 9 bases between them. This CDR3 is 13 amino acids long. CDR3 nucleotide sequence: TGCGCCAGCAGCTTGCAGGCATGGAATGAGCAGTTCTTC. This sequence encodes CASSLQAWNEQFF.

CDR3 bases: TGTGCCAGCAGGGTGGGGCAGGAGAACCCGAACACTGAAGCTTTCTTT. Its translation is CASRVGQENPNTEAFF. V and J are TRBV5-4 and TRBJ1-1; D is possibly TRBD1 (5 bases). CDR3 size: 16 residues. V was pared by 5 bases and J by 1 base, with 18 bases between. Germline V gene data show CDR1 as SGHNT and CDR2 as YYREEE (reference sequence). The variable domain in full, with the rest retrieved from reference TRBV5-4 and TRBJ1-1, is ETGVTQSPTHLIKTRGQQVTLRCSSQSGHNTVSWYQQALGQGPQFIFQYYREEENGRGNFPPRFSGLQFPNYSSELNVNALELDDSALYLCASRVGQENPNTEAFFGQGTRLTVV.

V usage is TRBV19 and J usage is TRBJ2-2; 9 nucleotides agree with TRBD1. With V trimmed by 7 bases and J by 5 bases, 11 bases remained unmatched. The CDR3 covers 16 residues. CDR1 LNHDA and CDR2 SQIVND come from the germline V gene (reference sequence). CDR3 bases: TGTGCCAGTACCATATATTATGGACAGGGGACCGGGGAGCTGTTTTTT. It yields the protein CASTIYYGQGTGELFF.

The chain combines TRBV4-1 with TRBJ2-7, with D possibly being TRBD2 (5 bases). This CDR3 spans 15 amino acids. V lost 0 bases and J 2 bases, leaving 11 bases between the germline ends. Germline V lookup: CDR1 MGHRA, CDR2 YSYEKL. CDR3 DNA: TGCGCCAGCAGCCAAGAAGTAGGGAGCCCCTACGAGCAGTACTTC. This sequence encodes CASSQEVGSPYEQYF.

J is TRBJ2-1 and V is TRBV19; possible D gene TRBD2, 6 bases. Trimming shortened V by 3 bases and J by 3 bases, and 9 bases separated the two germline ends. This CDR3 contains 14 residues. CDR1 and CDR2 (germline): LNHDA, SQIVND (reference sequence). The CDR3 coding sequence is TGTGCCAGTAGTATCATAGCGGACTACAATGAGCAGTTCTTC. Residues: CASSIIADYNEQFF. Full variable domain (rest looked up from reference TRBV19 and TRBJ2-1): DGGITQSPKYLFRKEGQNVTLSCEQNLNHDAMYWYRQDPGQGLRLIYYSQIVNDFQKGDIAEGYSVSREKKESFPLTVTSAQKNPTAFYLCASSIIADYNEQFFGPGTRLTVL.

This clone came up a few times. The chain joins TRBV5-1 to TRBJ2-7, with D possibly matching TRBD2 (5 bases). The V gene lost 0 bases and the J gene lost 7 bases, with 17 bases spanning the gap. In germline, CDR1 is SGHRS, CDR2 YFSETQ. The CDR3 extends over 15 amino acids. The CDR3 is CASSLEGRRGWEQYF. The CDR3 DNA reads TGCGCCAGCAGCTTGGAGGGCAGGCGAGGGTGGGAGCAGTACTTC.

The V and J genes are TRBV7-9 and TRBJ1-2, with 7 bases that match TRBD1. Germline values: CDR1 SEHNR, CDR2 FQNEAQ (reference sequence). V was pared by 5 bases and J by 2 bases, with 11 bases of the junction left unmatched. CDR3 length equals 16 residues. CDR3 in DNA: TGTGCCAGCAGCCCGAGTGGACAGGTCGGAAACTATGGCTACACCTTC. Translated, it gives CASSPSGQVGNYGYTF.

The V and J genes are TRBV9 and TRBJ2-1, with a tentative D call TRBD2 (6 bases). This CDR3 is 16 amino acids long. CDR1 is SGDLS, CDR2 YYNGEE, per germline. The V and J ends lost 5 bases and 3 bases respectively, with 18 bases between them. CDR3 region: CASRGGLGGGYNEQFF. The CDR3, as DNA: TGTGCCAGCAGGGGGGGACTCGGGGGAGGCTACAATGAGCAGTTCTTC.

This clone has just a few counts. The chain joins TRBV6-1 to TRBJ1-1; possibly TRBD1 for D (6 bases). The CDR3 runs 15 residues. V lost 4 bases and J lost 5, with 17 bases in between. Germline CDR1 MNHNS, CDR2 SASEGT. In DNA form, the CDR3 reads TGTGCCAGCAGTGGGGCGGGGGCCCAGGGGACTGAAGCTTTCTTT. It specifies CASSGAGAQGTEAFF.

This chain uses TRBV28 with TRBJ2-7; TRBD2 aligns across 11 bases. V lost 3 bases and J lost 6; bases outside the gene matches: 4. The CDR3 extends over 14 amino acids. The V gene's germline CDR1 is MDHEN and CDR2 SYDVKM. The CDR3 reads CASSLLLAGGEQYF. The CDR3 bases are TGTGCCAGCAGTTTGTTGCTAGCGGGAGGCGAGCAGTACTTC. Drawing the rest from reference TRBV28 and TRBJ2-7, the complete variable domain is DVKVTQSSRYLVKRTGEKVFLECVQDMDHENMFWYRQDPGLGLRLIYFSYDVKMKEKGDIPEGYSVSREKKERFSLILESASTNQTSMYLCASSLLLAGGEQYFGPGTRLTVT.

This clone was seen only once. This chain connects TRBV19 to TRBJ1-1, with D hard to call. Germline lookup yields CDR1 LNHDA and CDR2 SQIVND (reference sequence). The CDR3 length is 13 residues. The ends were cut back, 3 bases at V and 5 bases at J, with 10 bases in the middle. CDR3 sequence reads: CASSIEGGTEAFF. Written as DNA, the CDR3 is TGTGCCAGTAGTATCGAGGGTGGGACTGAAGCTTTCTTT.

The genes are TRBV18 and TRBJ2-1, with a tentative D call TRBD1 (5 bases). Trimming took off 0 bases at V and 1 base at J, with 7 bases between the two ends. Germline CDR1 reads KGHSH; CDR2 reads LQKENI. This CDR3 has 15 amino acids. CDR3 DNA sequence: TGTGCCAGCTCACCACCAAACAGGTCCTACAATGAGCAGTTCTTC. The encoded protein is CASSPPNRSYNEQFF.

The chain combines TRBV10-2 with TRBJ2-7, with D possibly matching TRBD1 (5 bases). The CDR3 is 14 residues long. Between the trimmed V and J ends, which lost 6 bases and 0 bases, there was a span of 12 bases. The germline V gene has CDR1 WSHSY and CDR2 SAAADI. CDR3 amino acids: CASSPGPNSYEQYF. CDR3 DNA: TGCGCCAGCAGCCCAGGGCCGAACTCCTACGAGCAGTACTTC.

The chain carries TRBV5-6 and TRBJ2-7; perhaps TRBD1 as D (5 bases). From germline, CDR1 is SGHDT and CDR2 YYEEEE. This CDR3 comprises 12 residues. V lost 4 bases and J 6 bases, leaving 11 bases between the germline ends. The CDR3 spells CASSPPQGEQYF. CDR3 DNA: TGTGCCAGCAGCCCCCCCCAGGGCGAGCAGTACTTC.